These T cell receptor beta chains were read from a single sample in a study of CD8 T cells in ankylosing spondylitis. Each CDR3 protein gets one entry after TCRdb re-called the 5' RACE reads with MiXCR. Of 75,000 to 95,000 distinct CDR3 sequences in the sample, roughly 9% are singletons; the top ten hold about a third. The sample comprised blood, either unsorted or a sorted T cell fraction (not recorded which). These receptors were collected from a male donor with ankylosing spondylitis. Each CDR3 is given with its conserved first and last residue. A D gene is named only where the DNA matches it firmly. Not every row has a clone size; where given, it reads once, few, many or a size class.

size	V	J	D	CDR3	DNA
.	TRBV20-1	TRBJ1-2	.	CSARDLGQILGGHNGYTF	TGCAGTGCTAGAGATCTTGGGCAGATCTTAGGAGGTCATAATGGCTACACCTTC
many	TRBV21-1	TRBJ2-1	.	CASSKIAGGSNEQFF	TGTGCCAGCAGCAAAATAGCGGGAGGTTCCAATGAGCAGTTCTTC
many	TRBV20-1	TRBJ2-1	TRBD2	CSARGEPETSGIYNEQFF	TGCAGTGCGAGGGGAGAGCCGGAGACTAGCGGGATCTACAATGAGCAGTTCTTC
few	TRBV13	TRBJ2-1	.	CASSPGVAGNEQFF	TGTGCCAGCAGCCCAGGGGTTGCGGGGAATGAGCAGTTCTTC
.	TRBV7-9	TRBJ2-5	.	CASSYQRGVQETQYF	TGTGCCAGCAGCTACCAGAGGGGGGTCCAAGAGACCCAGTACTTC
many	TRBV4-1	TRBJ1-5	.	CASSQGVGNSNQPQHF	TGCGCCAGCAGCCAAGGGGTGGGGAATAGCAATCAGCCCCAGCATTTT
many	TRBV29-1	TRBJ1-1	.	CSVGVGEAFF	TGCAGCGTTGGAGTGGGCGAAGCTTTCTTT
few	TRBV5-6	TRBJ2-7	.	CASSLARPYEQYF	TGTGCCAGCAGCTTGGCAAGGCCCTACGAGCAGTACTTC
many	TRBV27	TRBJ1-2	.	CASSLGRGTTWGYTF	TGTGCCAGCAGTTTGGGCAGGGGCACTACGTGGGGCTACACCTTC
few	TRBV10-3	TRBJ2-2	.	CAIAVGGELFF	TGTGCCATTGCCGTTGGCGGGGAGCTGTTTTTT
.	TRBV5-6	TRBJ2-3	.	CASSSGHQADTQYF	TGTGCCAGCAGCTCAGGACACCAGGCAGATACGCAGTATTTT
many	TRBV20-1	TRBJ1-2	.	CSASPREDGYTF	TGCAGTGCTAGTCCCAGGGAGGATGGCTACACCTTC
few	TRBV2	TRBJ2-1	TRBD2	CASRTVAGLREQFF	TGTGCCAGCAGGACTGTAGCGGGATTAAGGGAGCAGTTCTTC
many	TRBV20-1	TRBJ2-1	TRBD2	CSLPGLAVYNEQFF	TGCAGCTTGCCGGGACTAGCGGTTTACAATGAGCAGTTCTTC
.	TRBV29-1	TRBJ2-7	.	CSVGFGVALQYEQYF	TGCAGCGTTGGTTTTGGGGTAGCCCTTCAATACGAGCAGTACTTC
few	TRBV11-2	TRBJ2-3	TRBD2	CASSRTSGSKDTQYF	TGTGCCAGCAGCCGGACTAGCGGGAGTAAAGATACGCAGTATTTT
.	TRBV7-8	TRBJ2-1	TRBD2	CASSLVAGAYNEQFF	TGTGCCAGCAGCTTGGTGGCGGGAGCGTACAATGAGCAGTTCTTC
many	TRBV14	TRBJ1-1	.	CASSQREARSEAFF	TGTGCCAGCAGCCAAAGAGAGGCCAGGTCTGAAGCTTTCTTT
few	TRBV25-1	TRBJ2-3	TRBD2	CAIIKGTSGSPTDTQYF	TGTGCCATCATCAAAGGAACTAGCGGGAGCCCCACAGATACGCAGTATTTT
many	TRBV29-1	TRBJ2-2	TRBD1	CSVPGQGAKDTGELFF	TGCAGCGTGCCGGGACAGGGGGCGAAGGACACCGGGGAGCTGTTTTTT
few	TRBV30	TRBJ1-5	.	CAWSPGGVNQPQHF	TGTGCCTGGAGCCCTGGGGGGGTCAATCAGCCCCAGCATTTT
.	TRBV5-1	TRBJ2-7	.	CASSLTGHGTLTYEQYF	TGCGCCAGCAGCTTGACAGGCCACGGAACCCTTACCTACGAGCAGTACTTC
many	TRBV2	TRBJ1-2	.	CASSAVFNYGYTF	TGTGCCAGCAGTGCGGTATTTAACTATGGCTACACCTTC
.	TRBV5-5	TRBJ2-1	.	CASSFVGGGDSSEQFF	TGTGCCAGCAGCTTTGTCGGGGGTGGGGACAGCTCTGAGCAGTTCTTC
few	TRBV5-1	TRBJ2-1	TRBD2	CASSQTGGTSGLYNEQFF	TGCGCCAGCAGCCAAACAGGGGGGACTAGCGGGCTCTACAATGAGCAGTTCTTC
few	TRBV12-3/TRBV12-4	TRBJ2-1	.	CASSWGTYNEQFF	TGTGCCAGCAGTTGGGGCACCTACAATGAGCAGTTCTTC
many	TRBV12-3/TRBV12-4	TRBJ2-2	TRBD2	CASSPGGGVDTGELFF	TGTGCCAGCAGCCCCGGGGGGGGGGTCGACACCGGGGAGCTGTTTTTT
few	TRBV5-8	TRBJ1-1	.	CASSLWENTEAFF	TGTGCCAGCAGCTTGTGGGAGAACACTGAAGCTTTCTTT